This T cell receptor beta chain was found in a study of T cell responses to AZD1222 COVID-19 vaccine. Clones were sequenced by immunoSEQ multiplex PCR, and TCRdb holds only the in-frame ones, with some missing. The sample carries tens of thousands of clones, 85% to 90% recorded once. Whether given at about 4 or about 12 weeks, second doses were pooled. With respect to this clone: Its cognate antigen is unknown.

The trim removed 5 bases at V and 2 bases at J, leaving 2 bases unmatched. CDR3 length equals 13 residues. CDR1 and CDR2 (germline): WNHNN, SYGVQD (reference sequence). Study-wide points: Breadth and depth of Spike-specific TCRs rose after two AZD1222 doses. Among the donors, most were white British and more were female, and clonal diversity was possibly underestimated. The number of AZD1222 recipients seropositive at baseline was only five to seven.

This clonotype was obtained from an adult who received the AZD1222 COVID-19 vaccine. This material consisted of peripheral blood, taken 28 days after the second AZD1222 dose. V gene TRBV10-1 combines with J gene TRBJ1-2, with 7 nucleotides matching TRBD1. The CDR3 loop is CASSQGQNYGYTF. The CDR3 DNA reads as TGCGCCAGCAGTCAGGGACAGAACTATGGCTACACCTTC.